One and the same sample provided the 12 T cell receptor beta chains below, sequenced in a study of technical replicates of blood from a handful of donors. Sequenced by immunoSEQ multiplex PCR; TCRdb stores in-frame clones only, minus some. The sample has about 100,000 clones, over 95% seen once. Source material: T cells isolated from PBMCs. The receptors stem from a human donor in good health.

This chain connects TRBV11-2 to TRBJ2-1; D unresolved. Germline V gene lookup returns CDR1 SGHAT and CDR2 FQNNGV. The CDR3 is 16 residues long. Trimming took 4 bases from V and 4 from J, leaving 17 bases between them. CDR3 loop: CASSSILLRRYNEQFF. The CDR3 nucleotides are TGTGCCAGCAGCTCCATACTGCTGAGGCGTTACAATGAGCAGTTCTTC.

The chain combines TRBV7-9 with TRBJ2-3; TRBD2 matches at 11 bases. Unmatched junction bases numbered 4, after V lost 5 bases and J lost 6 bases. This CDR3 comprises 14 residues. Germline loops: CDR1 SEHNR, CDR2 FQNEAQ (reference sequence). This chain's CDR3 is CASSPSSGGDTQYF. In DNA, the CDR3 is TGTGCCAGCAGCCCCTCTAGCGGGGGGGATACGCAGTATTTT.

The gene calls are TRBV21-1 and TRBJ2-3; TRBD1, the table's D call, lacks a check against the DNA. TRBV21-1 is designated a pseudogene. This CDR3 comprises 14 residues. The CDR3 DNA reads TGTGCCAGCACCAATGTCCCTAAGGGGCCCACGCAGTATTTT. Its protein product is CASTNVPKGPTQYF.

This chain joins TRBV6-1 and TRBJ1-6; TRBD1 agrees at 8 bases. The germline V gene encodes CDR1 MNHNS and CDR2 SASEGT. With 1 base clipped from V and 6 bases from J, the junction kept 11 bases outside the gene matches. This CDR3 is 18 amino acids long. CDR3 sequence reads: CASSEGTGYPYLNSPLHF. CDR3 DNA sequence: TGTGCCAGCAGTGAAGGGACAGGGTACCCCTACCTTAATTCACCCCTCCACTTT.

This chain joins TRBV7-9 and TRBJ1-1; TRBD1 aligns across 8 bases. The V segment lost 5 bases and the J segment 0 bases; nucleotides outside the gene matches: 8. The CDR3 loop spans 16 amino acids. In germline, CDR1 is SEHNR, CDR2 FQNEAQ (reference sequence). CDR3 DNA sequence: TGTGCCAGCAGCCCCCCTCCAGGGGGCATGAACACTGAAGCTTTCTTT. It codes for CASSPPPGGMNTEAFF.

The genes are TRBV28 and TRBJ2-1; D perhaps matches TRBD2 (6 bases). V was clipped by 1 base and J by 8 bases, with 6 bases between them. Per the germline V gene, CDR1 is MDHEN and CDR2 is SYDVKM. The CDR3 is made up of 12 amino acids. This chain's CDR3 is CASSLSGDEQFF. CDR3 sequence (DNA): TGTGCCAGCAGTTTATCGGGAGATGAGCAGTTCTTC.

The chain employs TRBV7-6 and TRBJ1-3; 7 bases align to TRBD1. CDR1 and CDR2 from the germline V gene are SGHVS and FNYEAQ. The CDR3 extends over 17 amino acids. The junction had 10 bases not matched to a gene; V was cut back by 5 bases and J by 0 bases. The CDR3 protein is CASSHILQGISGNTIYF. The DNA of the CDR3 is TGTGCCAGCAGCCATATTCTACAGGGGATCTCTGGAAACACCATATATTTT.

In this sample, this clone turned up a few times. The rearrangement uses TRBV10-1 and TRBJ1-5, with D unresolved. Trimming pared 4 bases from V and 7 bases from J, leaving 11 bases between. Germline CDR1 WNHNN, CDR2 SYGVQD (reference sequence). The CDR3 spans 13 residues. The CDR3 protein is CASSASGFQPQHF. In DNA form, the CDR3 reads TGCGCCAGCAGTGCGTCCGGGTTCCAGCCCCAGCATTTT.

The chain employs TRBV6-1 and TRBJ1-3; D not resolved. V lost 1 base to trimming and J lost 2 bases, with 6 bases between them. The CDR3 length is 14 residues. Germline V gene sequence: CDR1 MNHNS, CDR2 SASEGT. This CDR3 is CASSEDSTGNTIYF. The CDR3 DNA is TGTGCCAGCAGTGAAGACAGCACTGGAAACACCATATATTTT.

The chain combines TRBV15 with TRBJ2-1; 9 nucleotides align to TRBD1. CDR1 is LNHNV, CDR2 YYDKDF, per germline (reference sequence). The CDR3 covers 14 residues. The V segment lost 1 base and the J segment 7 bases; nucleotides outside the gene matches: 2. CDR3 protein: CATSRAGTGNEQFF. DNA of the CDR3: TGTGCCACCAGCAGAGCCGGGACAGGGAATGAGCAGTTCTTC. Full variable domain (outside the CDR3, taken from reference TRBV15 and TRBJ2-1): DAMVIQNPRYQVTQFGKPVTLSCSQTLNHNVMYWYQQKSSQAPKLLFHYYDKDFNNEADTPDNFQSRRPNTSFCFLDIRSPGLGDTAMYLCATSRAGTGNEQFFGPGTRLTVL.

The rearrangement uses TRBV7-2 and TRBJ2-7; TRBD1 aligns across 11 bases. The CDR3 covers 16 residues. The germline V gene has CDR1 SGHTA and CDR2 FQGNSA. The ends lost 4 bases at V and 0 bases at J; junction bases unmatched: 5. The CDR3 reads CASSSSGTGGSYEQYF. The CDR3, as DNA: TGTGCCAGCAGCTCCTCGGGGACAGGGGGCTCCTACGAGCAGTACTTC.

V gene TRBV6-4 combines with J gene TRBJ1-5; TRBD1 is a possible D gene (6 bases). Germline CDR1 is MRHNA and CDR2 is SNTAGT. Trimming removed 11 bases from V and 5 bases from J, with 22 bases in between. The CDR3 loop spans 15 amino acids. The CDR3 DNA follows: TGTGCCTCTTACAGGGTGTGGGCTTTTGATCAGCCCCAGCATTTT. It is translated as CASYRVWAFDQPQHF.